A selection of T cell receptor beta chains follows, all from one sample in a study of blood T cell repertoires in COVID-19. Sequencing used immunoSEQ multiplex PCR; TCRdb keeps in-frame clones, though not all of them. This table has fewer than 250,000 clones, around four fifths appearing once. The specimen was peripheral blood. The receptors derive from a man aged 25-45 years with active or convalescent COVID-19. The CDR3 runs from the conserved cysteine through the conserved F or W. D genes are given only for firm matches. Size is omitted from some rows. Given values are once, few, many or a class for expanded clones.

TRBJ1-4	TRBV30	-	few	CAWSWQTNEKLFF	TGTGCCTGGAGTTGGCAGACTAATGAAAAACTGTTTTTT
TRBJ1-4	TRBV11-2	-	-	CASSPPGEEKLFF	TGTGCCAGCAGCCCCCCGGGGGAGGAAAAACTGTTTTTT
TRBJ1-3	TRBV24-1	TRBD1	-	CATSDPGTGADTIYF	TGTGCCACCAGTGATCCCGGGACAGGGGCGGACACCATATATTTT
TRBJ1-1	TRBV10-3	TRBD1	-	CATTGGRTEAFF	TGTGCCACGACAGGGGGTAGGACTGAAGCTTTCTTT
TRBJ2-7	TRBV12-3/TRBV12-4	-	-	CASSGTGYEQYF	TGTGCCAGCAGTGGGACTGGGTACGAGCAGTACTTC
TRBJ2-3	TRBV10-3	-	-	CAISNRQGEPRGLEADTQYF	TGTGCCATCAGCAACAGGCAGGGGGAGCCCCGGGGACTAGAGGCAGATACGCAGTATTTT
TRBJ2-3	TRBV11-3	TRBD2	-	CASSLRTSGGSSATQYF	TGTGCCAGCAGCTTGAGGACTAGCGGGGGGTCGTCCGCTACGCAGTATTTT
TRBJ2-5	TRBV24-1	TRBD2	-	CATSEATSGKETQYF	TGTGCCACCAGTGAAGCGACTAGCGGGAAAGAGACCCAGTACTTC
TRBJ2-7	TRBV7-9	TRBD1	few	CASSFGTGSYEQYF	TGTGCCAGCAGCTTCGGGACAGGGTCCTACGAGCAGTACTTC
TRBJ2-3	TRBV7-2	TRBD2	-	CASSPRGASGGAQYF	TGTGCCAGCAGCCCGCGGGGGGCTAGCGGGGGAGCGCAGTATTTT
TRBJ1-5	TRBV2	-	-	CASSEEYSNQPQHF	TGTGCCAGCAGTGAGGAGTATAGCAATCAGCCCCAGCATTTT
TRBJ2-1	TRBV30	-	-	CAWSVLVFEQFF	TGTGCCTGGAGTGTACTAGTTTTTGAGCAGTTCTTC
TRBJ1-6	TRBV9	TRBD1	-	CASSAGQGKNSPLHF	TGTGCCAGCAGCGCGGGACAGGGTAAAAATTCACCCCTCCACTTT
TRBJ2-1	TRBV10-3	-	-	CAISGDLSSYNEQFF	TGTGCCATCAGCGGGGACTTAAGCTCCTACAATGAGCAGTTCTTC
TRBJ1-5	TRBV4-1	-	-	CASSQFRVGSNQPQHF	TGCGCCAGCAGCCAATTCAGGGTGGGGAGCAATCAGCCCCAGCATTTT
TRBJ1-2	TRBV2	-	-	CASISRRGVPYGYTF	TGTGCCAGCATCTCCCGTAGGGGCGTCCCTTATGGCTACACCTTC
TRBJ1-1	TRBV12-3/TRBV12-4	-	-	CASSLQGNTEAFF	TGTGCCAGCAGCCTACAGGGCAACACTGAAGCTTTCTTT
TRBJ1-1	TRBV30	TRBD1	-	CAWNPGQGSSEAFF	TGTGCCTGGAATCCGGGACAGGGCTCTTCTGAAGCTTTCTTT
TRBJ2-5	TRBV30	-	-	CAWSLDTPGETQYF	TGTGCCTGGAGTTTGGACACGCCGGGAGAGACCCAGTACTTC
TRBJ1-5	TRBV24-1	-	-	CATSDSGMIQPQHF	TGTGCCACCAGTGATTCAGGGATGATTCAGCCCCAGCATTTT
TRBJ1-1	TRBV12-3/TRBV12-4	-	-	CASSLSSEAFF	TGTGCCAGCAGTTTATCGTCGGAAGCTTTCTTT
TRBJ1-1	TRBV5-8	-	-	CASSLARSLGEAFF	TGTGCCAGCAGCTTGGCCAGAAGCCTAGGAGAAGCTTTCTTT